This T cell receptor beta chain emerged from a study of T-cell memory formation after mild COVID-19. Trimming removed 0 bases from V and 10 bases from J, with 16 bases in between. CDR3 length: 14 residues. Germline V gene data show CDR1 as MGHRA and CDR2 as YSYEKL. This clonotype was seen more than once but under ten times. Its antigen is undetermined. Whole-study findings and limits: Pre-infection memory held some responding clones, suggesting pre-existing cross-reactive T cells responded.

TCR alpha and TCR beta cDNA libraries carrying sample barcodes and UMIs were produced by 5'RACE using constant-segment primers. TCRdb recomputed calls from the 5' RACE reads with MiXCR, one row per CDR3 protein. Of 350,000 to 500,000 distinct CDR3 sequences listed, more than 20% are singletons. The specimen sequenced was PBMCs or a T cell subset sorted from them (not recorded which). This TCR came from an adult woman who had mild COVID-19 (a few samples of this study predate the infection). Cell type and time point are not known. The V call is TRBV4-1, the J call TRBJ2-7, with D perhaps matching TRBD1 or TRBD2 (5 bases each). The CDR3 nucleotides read TGCGCCAGCAGCCAAGATCGTGTTTTTCGGGGCCAGTACTTC. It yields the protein CASSQDRVFRGQYF.